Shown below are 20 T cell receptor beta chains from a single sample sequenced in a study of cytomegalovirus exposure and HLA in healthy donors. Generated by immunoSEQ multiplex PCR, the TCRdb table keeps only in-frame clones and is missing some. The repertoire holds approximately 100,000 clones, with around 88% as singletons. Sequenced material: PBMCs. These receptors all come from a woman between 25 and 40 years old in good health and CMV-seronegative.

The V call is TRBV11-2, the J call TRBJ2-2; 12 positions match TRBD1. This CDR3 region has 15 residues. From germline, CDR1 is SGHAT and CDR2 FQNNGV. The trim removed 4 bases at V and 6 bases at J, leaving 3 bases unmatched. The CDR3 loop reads CASSWDRGHSGELFF. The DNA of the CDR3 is TGTGCCAGCAGCTGGGACAGGGGGCATTCCGGGGAGCTGTTTTTT.

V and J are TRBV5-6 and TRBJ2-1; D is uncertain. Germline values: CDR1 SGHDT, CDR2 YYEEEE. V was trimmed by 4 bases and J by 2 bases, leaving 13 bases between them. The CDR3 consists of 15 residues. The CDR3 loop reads CASSPRVRPYNEQFF. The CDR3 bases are TGTGCCAGCAGCCCCCGGGTTAGACCCTACAATGAGCAGTTCTTC.

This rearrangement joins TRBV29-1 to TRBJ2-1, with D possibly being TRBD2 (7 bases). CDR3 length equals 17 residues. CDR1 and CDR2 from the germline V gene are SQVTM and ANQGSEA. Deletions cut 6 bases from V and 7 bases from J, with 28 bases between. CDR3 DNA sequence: TGCAGCGTCAATAGGAAAACGGGGGCTAGCGGATTGAATGAGCAGTTCTTC. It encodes CSVNRKTGASGLNEQFF.

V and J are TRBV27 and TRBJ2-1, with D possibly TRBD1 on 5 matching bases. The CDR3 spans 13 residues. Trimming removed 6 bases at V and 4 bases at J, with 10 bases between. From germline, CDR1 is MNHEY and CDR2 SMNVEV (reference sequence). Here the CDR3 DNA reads TGTGCCAGCAGCTATGACAGTTACAATGAGCAGTTCTTC. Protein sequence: CASSYDSYNEQFF.

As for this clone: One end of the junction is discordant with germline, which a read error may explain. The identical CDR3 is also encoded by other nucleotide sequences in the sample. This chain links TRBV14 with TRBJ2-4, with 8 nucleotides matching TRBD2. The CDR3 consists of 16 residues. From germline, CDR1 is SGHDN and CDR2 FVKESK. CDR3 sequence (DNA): TGTGCCAGCAGCCAAGATCGGGGGGGCGGCAAAAATATTCAGTACTTC. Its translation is CASSQDRGGGKNIQYF.

CDR3 in amino acids: CASHWGRGHTNTEAFF. CDR3 DNA sequence: TGTGCCAGCCATTGGGGTAGGGGGCACACGAACACTGAAGCTTTCTTT. This chain links TRBV27 with TRBJ1-1, with 7 bases that match TRBD1. This CDR3 is 16 amino acids long. Germline CDR1 and CDR2: MNHEY and SMNVEV (reference sequence). Unmatched junction bases numbered 13, after V lost 8 bases and J lost 1 base.

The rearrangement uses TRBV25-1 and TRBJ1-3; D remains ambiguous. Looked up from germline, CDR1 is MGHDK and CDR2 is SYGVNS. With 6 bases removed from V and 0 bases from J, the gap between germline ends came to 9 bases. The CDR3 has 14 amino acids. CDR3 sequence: CASSASSSGNTIYF. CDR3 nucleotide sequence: TGTGCCAGCAGCGCGTCTTCCTCTGGAAACACCATATATTTT.

The DNA of the CDR3 is TGTGCCAGTAGTATAGCGGCAGGTCAGGAAAAACTGTTTTTT. It encodes CASSIAAGQEKLFF. The rearrangement links TRBV19 to TRBJ1-4, with D uncertain. This CDR3 has 14 amino acids. Germline values: CDR1 LNHDA, CDR2 SQIVND (reference sequence). Trimming removed 1 base from V and 8 bases from J, with 11 bases in between.

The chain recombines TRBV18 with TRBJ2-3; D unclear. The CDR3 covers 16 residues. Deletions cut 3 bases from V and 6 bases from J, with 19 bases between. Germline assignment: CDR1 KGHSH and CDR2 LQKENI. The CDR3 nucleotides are TGTGCCAGCTCACCCGAGTCGCTTCTGACAATGGATACGCAGTATTTT. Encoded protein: CASSPESLLTMDTQYF.

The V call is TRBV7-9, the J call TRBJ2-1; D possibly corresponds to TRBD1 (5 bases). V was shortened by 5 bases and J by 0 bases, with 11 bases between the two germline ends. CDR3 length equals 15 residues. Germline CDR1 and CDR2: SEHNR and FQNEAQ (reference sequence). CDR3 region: CASSRSRGSYNEQFF. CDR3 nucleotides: TGTGCCAGCAGCCGTAGTAGGGGCTCCTACAATGAGCAGTTCTTC.

This CDR3 is CASSLHSGTGESPLHF. The CDR3, as DNA: TGTGCCAGCAGCCTACACTCCGGGACAGGGGAATCACCCCTCCACTTT. V gene TRBV7-9 combines with J gene TRBJ1-6, with 10 positions matching TRBD1. The CDR3 spans 16 residues. From germline, CDR1 is SEHNR and CDR2 FQNEAQ (reference sequence). V shed 5 bases, J shed 10 bases, and the junction held 11 bases outside the gene matches.

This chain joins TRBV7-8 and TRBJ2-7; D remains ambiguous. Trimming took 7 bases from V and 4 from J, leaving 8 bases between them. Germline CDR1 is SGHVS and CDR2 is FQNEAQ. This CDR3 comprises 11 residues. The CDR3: CASMAQYEQYF. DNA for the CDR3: TGTGCCAGCATGGCTCAGTACGAGCAGTACTTC.

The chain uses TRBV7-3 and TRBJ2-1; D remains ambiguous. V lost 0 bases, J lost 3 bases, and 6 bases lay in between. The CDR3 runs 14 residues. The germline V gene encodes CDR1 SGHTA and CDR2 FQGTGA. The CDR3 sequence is CASSLTPGYNEQFF. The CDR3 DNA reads TGTGCCAGCAGCTTAACCCCCGGCTACAATGAGCAGTTCTTC.

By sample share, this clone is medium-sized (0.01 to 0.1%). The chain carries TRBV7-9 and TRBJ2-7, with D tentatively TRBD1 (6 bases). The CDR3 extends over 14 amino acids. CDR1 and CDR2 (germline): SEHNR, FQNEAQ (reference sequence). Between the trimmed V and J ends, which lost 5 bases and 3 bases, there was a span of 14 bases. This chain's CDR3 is CASSPRDTLYEQYF. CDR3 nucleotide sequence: TGTGCCAGCAGCCCGAGGGACACTCTCTACGAGCAGTACTTC.

The CDR3 DNA sequence: TGTGCCAGCAGCCCTTTATGGGACAGCCTTGCGAACTATGGCTACACCTTC. Protein: CASSPLWDSLANYGYTF. The V gene is TRBV27, the J gene TRBJ1-2; TRBD1 matches 7 bases. With 6 bases clipped from V and 2 bases from J, the junction kept 15 bases outside the gene matches. Germline loops: CDR1 MNHEY, CDR2 SMNVEV (reference sequence). CDR3 length: 17 amino acids.

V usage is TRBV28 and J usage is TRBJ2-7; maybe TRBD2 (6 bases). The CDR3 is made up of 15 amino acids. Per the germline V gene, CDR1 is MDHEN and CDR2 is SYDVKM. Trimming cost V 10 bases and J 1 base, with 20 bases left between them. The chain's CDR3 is CAILEGTTGSYEQYF. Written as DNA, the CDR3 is TGTGCCATTTTGGAGGGGACCACTGGATCCTACGAGCAGTACTTC.

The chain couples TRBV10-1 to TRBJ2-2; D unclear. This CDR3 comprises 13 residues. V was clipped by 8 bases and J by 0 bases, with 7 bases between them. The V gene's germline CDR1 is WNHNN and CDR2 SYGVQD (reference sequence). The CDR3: CASRRSNTGELFF. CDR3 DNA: TGCGCCAGCCGCAGGTCGAACACCGGGGAGCTGTTTTTT.

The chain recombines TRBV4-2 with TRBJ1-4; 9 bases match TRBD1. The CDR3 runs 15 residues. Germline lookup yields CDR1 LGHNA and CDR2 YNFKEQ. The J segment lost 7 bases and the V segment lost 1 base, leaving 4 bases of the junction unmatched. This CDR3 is CASSQAETGGEKLFF. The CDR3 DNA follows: TGTGCCAGCAGCCAAGCAGAGACAGGGGGTGAAAAACTGTTTTTT.

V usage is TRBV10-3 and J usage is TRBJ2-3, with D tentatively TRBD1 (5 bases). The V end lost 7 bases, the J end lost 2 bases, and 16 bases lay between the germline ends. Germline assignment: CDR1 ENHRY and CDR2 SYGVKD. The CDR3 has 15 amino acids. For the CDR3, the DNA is TGTGCCATCACCCAGGGCGTAAGCTCCACAGATACGCAGTATTTT. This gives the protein CAITQGVSSTDTQYF.

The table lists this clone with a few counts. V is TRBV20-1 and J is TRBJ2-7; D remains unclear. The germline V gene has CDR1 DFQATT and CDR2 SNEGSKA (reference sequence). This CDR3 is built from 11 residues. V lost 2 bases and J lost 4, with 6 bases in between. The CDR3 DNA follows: TGCAGTGCTAGAATTCTATACGAGCAGTACTTC. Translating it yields CSARILYEQYF.